This T cell receptor beta chain was observed in a study of cytomegalovirus exposure and HLA in healthy donors (dated by TCRdb to 2016 to 2017). Describing the broader study: An earlier analysis of under 600 of the donors reported about 250 Gb of sequence data and about 100 million unique TCR beta sequences from some 180 million T cells. Every discovery cohort repertoire had been produced on one sequencing platform. Besides the first cohort of some 670 subjects, a separate validation cohort made up of 120 or so different subjects was used. An early release that covered about 600 HLA-typed donors contained approximately 300 gigabases of sequencing data and some 87 million unique TCR sequences. In an earlier analysis of over 550 of the donors, high-throughput TCR beta sequencing was used to judge whether each TCR beta V gene segment behaved as functional or pseudogenic. Four or five DR-DQ haplotypes were handled as single units for association and clustering, since linkage in the cohort was strong. Among some 400 genotyped donors of the cohort, an average of approximately 200,000 unique TCR beta nucleotide sequences was sequenced per donor, of which about 19% were non-productive. A later analysis re-examined previously published TCR beta repertoires from more than 650 donors and added high-resolution HLA genotyping to investigate patterns of TCR occurrence. To predict cytomegalovirus infection status, the study combined high-throughput TCR immunosequencing, statistical association of individual TCRs with disease status, and machine learning. A later genetic analysis took genome-wide SNP genotypes for about 55% of the 666 donors and used that subset as a discovery cohort. In the later analysis, no new phenotypic data were used to find candidate immune exposures; instead, reliance was placed on TCR beta sequences and their occurrence across donors. Using immunosequencing, the study profiled T cell repertoires from 666 subjects and related those repertoires to cytomegalovirus serostatus. HLA typing covered class I and class II loci at four-digit resolution. The number of typed donors differed by locus: about 620-640 for A, B, C, DRB1 and DQB1; 522 for DQA1; 606 for DPA1; and about 450 for DPB1. Alongside the repertoire data, information on donor age, sex, ethnicity and CMV serostatus was compiled. Among the roughly 400 genotyped donors, 81% belonged to the genetic ancestry cluster associated with self-reported Caucasian donors. The study aimed to test whether cataloging public T cell receptors could reveal signatures of past pathogen exposure.

Study-level results and caveats: A later analysis found that TCR association rates varied across HLA loci, with DRB1 alleles showing the most associated TCRs and HLA-C alleles the fewest. Roughly uniform sequencing depth across donors was assumed in presence/absence analyses, although this assumption may not hold. Assigning TCR associations to individual alleles was difficult when HLA alleles, especially DR and DQ, strongly co-occurred. Because HLA typing was missing for some donors at each locus, association tests included only the typed subset. The cohort was sequenced for TCR beta chains only, and without alpha or paired-chain data the features that could be detected were limited. CMV serostatus was the only immune exposure information available for the cohort. In a later analysis, several top co-occurrence clusters were reported to appear linked to parvovirus B19, influenza, CMV and Epstein-Barr virus. Most TCR sequences were observed very rarely across donors, whereas some public TCRs were present in many individuals. A further reported finding was that TCR beta sequences accurately predicted the HLA-A and HLA-B alleles for most subjects in the first cohort. According to a later analysis, most CMV-associated TCR beta chains appeared to be HLA-restricted, and the HLA associations seemed to be driven largely by CMV exposure. In a later analysis, HLA-associated TCR beta chains were found to be more clonally expanded and to have lower generation probabilities than equally common non-associated chains. Specific HLA alleles were associated with 15,000 to 20,000 TCR beta sequences at a false discovery rate of 0.05 in a later analysis. In a later genetic analysis, a missense DCLRE1C variant was associated with V-gene and J-gene trimming of TCR beta chains, and the association was replicated in an independent cohort. In vitro tests confirmed that three of the cytomegalovirus-associated TCR beta chains recognize cytomegalovirus antigens. According to a later genetic analysis, donors in an Asian-associated ancestry cluster had fewer N-insertions in productive TCRs than the approximately 630-donor mean. Some IMGT-functional V segments, including TRBV6-2 and TRBV6-3, could not be told apart with the 87-base-pair reads, so those segments were excluded. The earlier analysis of a few hundred of the donors excluded approximately 15 rarely observed V segments, including chromosome 9 orphons, because counts were too low. A cluster of highly shared sequence variants was judged likely to represent a technical artifact of the sequencing pipeline. In an earlier analysis of several hundred of the donors, most TCR beta V segments were observed in productive rearrangements about 87% or about 30% of the time, broadly matching IMGT annotations. The classifier was reported to diagnose cytomegalovirus status with high specificity and sensitivity in both the original and validation cohorts. The study gave a list of 150 to 200 TCR beta chains associated with cytomegalovirus. The authors suggested that the approach could potentially be generalized to other disease states and immunological phenotypes. Linkage disequilibrium might explain the correlated functional status among segregating V segments, but an unknown experimental factor could not be excluded.

Regarding this clone: Its cognate antigen has yet to be identified. Per-nucleotide qualities are absent, and no much larger clonotype sits a single base away.

Trimming takes 4 bases from V and 7 bases from J, and the germline ends sit 19 bases apart. CDR1 and CDR2, looked up from the germline V gene, are SGHVS and FQNEAQ. Counted from cysteine to phenylalanine, this CDR3 has 16 amino acids. The DNA shown is the 48-base CDR3, in frame from base 1. The library came from the immunoSEQ multiplex PCR assay. The multiplex PCR relied on a mix of 60 forward primers for TCR Vbeta segments and 13 reverse primers for TCR Jbeta segments. A multiplex PCR assay on genomic DNA amplified the CDR3 region of rearranged TCR beta genes. On the Illumina HiSeq System, the amplified TCR beta libraries were sequenced as 87-base-pair reads. As for how the authors treated the data: In a later analysis, tens of millions of unique TCR beta chains were counted across the approximately 670 repertoires, and some 10 million of these chains were shared by at least two donors. Raw reads were error-corrected and collapsed into unique sequences with a nearest-neighbor algorithm that merged closely related sequences to remove PCR and sequencing errors. To assign V, D and J gene segments, CDR3 sequences were aligned to IMGT reference sequences. For a sequence to be retained, a match of at least six nucleotides to both a V gene segment and a J gene segment was required. A rearrangement counted as productive if the CDR3 had no stop codons and remained in frame with V and J, and every other rearrangement counted as non-productive. CDR3 was defined by IMGT convention, running from the second conserved V-encoded cysteine to the conserved J-encoded phenylalanine. Sequences without an unambiguous match to a single V gene segment were excluded from the earlier analysis of approximately 600 of the donors. In an earlier analysis of 587 of the donors, a V segment was called functional when productive rearrangements were above 56.7%, and segregating when the standard deviation between donors exceeded 5%. A statistical classification framework was built to diagnose cytomegalovirus status from the catalog of TCR beta chain sequences. A later analysis assigned V and J genes by comparing TCR nucleotide sequences with IMGT/GENE-DB human TR gene sequences. Using the TCRdist pipeline, a later analysis assigned CDR3 sequences along with most-parsimonious VDJ recombination scenarios. In a later analysis, each TCR beta chain was defined by its CDR3 amino acid sequence together with its V-gene family, and reads without a unique V-gene family were excluded. A later analysis removed 550 to 700 highly shared, low-generation-probability nucleotide sequences to deal with suspected cross-contamination and a sequencing artifact. In a later analysis, a clonal expansion index for each public chain was calculated from normalized within-repertoire ranks of inferred template counts. In a later analysis, generation probabilities were computed using a VDJ recombination model fitted to out-of-frame rearrangements, and the results were checked against IGoR. Hypergeometric tests were used in a later analysis to score TCR-TCR, TCR-HLA and TCR-CMV co-occurrence, with a repertoire-size bias correction applied to the TCR pairs. In a later analysis, false discovery rates were estimated by permuting HLA or CMV assignments 20 times. A later analysis grouped co-occurring TCRs with DBSCAN, adding TCRdist sequence similarity when clustering within HLA-allele-positive subsets. Repertoires with fewer than 30,000 or more than 120,000 public chains, plus five repertoires with anomalous nucleotide sharing, were excluded from co-occurrence clustering. Not all clones reach the TCRdb copy of this immuneACCESS table, which keeps in-frame sequences only. Checked studies attribute under half of the gap to unresolved V genes and leave the rest unexplained. V and J calls and clone size are given by that table; D and trimming were obtained from the DNA. The sample table contains over 65,000 clones; only one count was recorded for roughly 80% of them. The ten largest clones take up about 7.1% of the sample.

The cohort was made up of approximately 670 healthy bone marrow donors. All cohort members were sampled while nominally healthy, although unrecorded immune exposures were likely present. The donor was CMV seropositive and belonged to the group of 250 to 350 seropositive cohort members. A peripheral blood sample was collected from each donor, and TCR beta sequencing was performed on peripheral blood mononuclear cells. Genomic DNA extraction from the blood cell samples was performed with the Qiagen DNeasy Blood Extraction Kit. This sequence was found in a woman between 25 and 40 years old in good health and CMV-seropositive. The rearranged segments are TRBV7-8 and TRBJ2-2; TRBD2 might be the D gene, on 5 matching bases. The source material was PBMCs. The bases read TGTGCCAGCAGCTCCAGGCGGCCGGGGTCTGGCGGGGAGCTGTTTTTT. Its coded protein is CASSSRRPGSGGELFF.